These 14 T cell receptor beta chains came from one sample sequenced in a study of blood T cell repertoires in COVID-19. Some clones are missing from TCRdb's copy, which holds only in-frame ones; the method was immunoSEQ multiplex PCR. This sample has approximately 250,000 clones, with 84% found just once. The sequenced material came from peripheral blood. These TCRs come from a human donor in a cohort sampled during active COVID-19.

V is TRBV18 and J is TRBJ2-2, with D possibly being TRBD1 (6 bases). Germline CDR1 reads KGHSH; CDR2 reads LQKENI. Trimming left V 5 bases short and J 5 bases short, with 9 bases between. The CDR3 sequence is 13 residues long. CDR3: CASSSGQTGELFF. The DNA of the CDR3 is TGTGCCAGCTCATCTGGACAGACCGGGGAGCTGTTTTTT. The full variable domain, with the rest looked up from reference TRBV18 and TRBJ2-2, is NAGVMQNPRHLVRRRGQEARLRCSPMKGHSHVYWYRQLPEEGLKFMVYLQKENIIDESGMPKERFSAEFPKEGPSILRIQQVVRGDSAAYFCASSSGQTGELFFGEGSRLTVL.

The chain recombines TRBV5-1 with TRBJ2-7, with D perhaps matching TRBD2 (6 bases). Germline V gene sequence: CDR1 SGHRS, CDR2 YFSETQ. The CDR3 is 15 residues long. V shed 0 bases and J shed 0 bases, with 10 bases lying between them. The CDR3 reads CASSLGEDLSYEQYF. CDR3 nucleotides: TGCGCCAGCAGCTTGGGGGAGGACCTCTCCTACGAGCAGTACTTC.

This chain connects TRBV27 to TRBJ2-7; perhaps TRBD1 as D (6 bases). Germline-derived CDR1 and CDR2 are MNHEY and SMNVEV (reference sequence). V dropped 5 bases and J dropped 0 bases, with 20 bases sitting between them. This CDR3 spans 17 amino acids. The CDR3: CASSPRTGTMSSYEQYF. CDR3 DNA: TGTGCCAGCAGTCCCCGAACCGGGACAATGAGCTCCTACGAGCAGTACTTC.

The J gene is TRBJ2-5, the V gene TRBV7-3, with TRBD2 identical over 10 bases. The CDR3 length is 18 residues. The V gene end was trimmed by 2 bases and the J gene end by 5 bases; junction bases not matched to a gene: 14. Germline lookup yields CDR1 SGHTA and CDR2 FQGTGA. The CDR3 loop reads CASSLGPLSGRAGETQYF. The CDR3 DNA is TGTGCCAGCAGCTTAGGGCCCCTAAGCGGGAGGGCCGGGGAGACCCAGTACTTC.

This clone was seen just once. The V and J genes are TRBV6-2 or TRBV6-3 and TRBJ1-1; D unclear. CDR1 MNHEY and CDR2 SVGEGT come from the germline V gene. CDR3 length: 13 residues. The ends were cut back, 6 bases at V and 5 bases at J, with 13 bases in the middle. CDR3 sequence reads: CASSRNGRTEAFF. The DNA of the CDR3 is TGTGCCAGCAGCCGGAATGGGAGGACTGAAGCTTTCTTT.

The chain has TRBV4-1 and TRBJ2-2; D is unclear. This CDR3 is built from 17 residues. Germline CDR1 and CDR2: MGHRA and YSYEKL. V was trimmed by 0 bases and J by 2 bases, leaving 13 bases between them. CDR3 coding DNA: TGCGCCAGCAGCCAAGATCGAAAGCGAGGAAACACCGGGGAGCTGTTTTTT. The encoded protein is CASSQDRKRGNTGELFF.

This rearrangement joins TRBV7-8 to TRBJ1-3, with D maybe TRBD1 (6 bases). The CDR3 runs to 17 residues. CDR1 and CDR2 from the germline V gene are SGHVS and FQNEAQ. V was trimmed by 0 bases and J by 4 bases, leaving 16 bases between them. DNA for the CDR3: TGTGCCAGCAGCTTAGCCCGTAGCCTCGGACAGGGAAACACCATATATTTT. Residues: CASSLARSLGQGNTIYF. The complete variable domain, with remaining parts taken from reference TRBV7-8 and TRBJ1-3, reads GAGVSQSPRYKVAKRGQDVALRCDPISGHVSLFWYQQALGQGPEFLTYFQNEAQLDKSGLPSDRFFAERPEGSVSTLKIQRTQQEDSAVYLCASSLARSLGQGNTIYFGEGSWLTVV.

The rearrangement joins TRBV3-1 (or the pseudogene TRBV3-2) to TRBJ2-1; 7 bases fit TRBD2. This CDR3 has 15 residues. V lost 2 bases, J lost 6 bases, and 7 bases stayed unmatched. CDR1 and CDR2 from the germline V gene are LGHDT and YNNKEL (reference sequence). In DNA form, the CDR3 reads TGTGCCAGCAGCCAAACCGGACTAGGGCTCAATGAGCAGTTCTTC. This encodes CASSQTGLGLNEQFF.

This chain connects TRBV9 to TRBJ2-3; 13 bases align to TRBD2. Trimming at V came to 4 bases and at J to 1 base, leaving 3 bases not matched to a gene. Germline V gives CDR1 SGDLS, CDR2 YYNGEE. The CDR3 runs to 16 residues. CDR3 sequence: CASSLGLAGGTDTQYF. The DNA for the CDR3 is TGTGCCAGCAGCCTTGGACTAGCGGGGGGCACAGATACGCAGTATTTT.

As regards this clone: The junction departs from germline at one end; a sequencing error may be responsible. The gene calls are TRBV5-1 and TRBJ2-5, with D possibly matching TRBD1 (5 bases). This CDR3 has 14 amino acids. Germline lookup yields CDR1 SGHRS and CDR2 YFSETQ. The CDR3 DNA is TGCGCCAGCACCCCCACAGGCTACCAAGAGGCCCAGTACTTC. It specifies CASTPTGYQEAQYF.

This clone was seen more than once but under ten times. V and J are TRBV7-9 and TRBJ1-1; no reliable D call. The CDR3 contains 11 residues. V was pared by 5 bases and J by 6 bases, with 7 bases between. The germline gives CDR1 SEHNR, CDR2 FQNEAQ (reference sequence). Here the CDR3 DNA reads TGTGCCAGCAGCCCCCGGGCTGAAGCTTTCTTT. Protein: CASSPRAEAFF.

The rearrangement uses TRBV7-6 and TRBJ2-5; D ambiguous. The germline V gene encodes CDR1 SGHVS and CDR2 FNYEAQ. The V gene lost 0 bases and the J gene lost 2 bases, with 13 bases spanning the gap. The CDR3 is 16 residues long. The CDR3 is CASSLAFNPGQETQYF. The CDR3 DNA sequence: TGTGCCAGCAGCTTAGCTTTCAACCCAGGTCAAGAGACCCAGTACTTC.

The J gene is TRBJ2-3, the V gene TRBV5-1; possible D gene TRBD2, 6 bases. The length of the CDR3 is 17 residues. V shed 4 bases and J shed 2 bases, with 20 bases lying between them. The germline gives CDR1 SGHRS, CDR2 YFSETQ. In nucleotides, the CDR3 is TGCGCCAGCAGCCCTAAACCCCTAGCGTTTACCACAGATACGCAGTATTTT. This gives the protein CASSPKPLAFTTDTQYF.

V and J are TRBV2 and TRBJ1-4; D ambiguous. Looked up from germline, CDR1 is SNHLY and CDR2 is FYNNEI. Between the trimmed V and J ends, which lost 8 bases and 4 bases, there was a span of 11 bases. This CDR3 is built from 13 residues. DNA for the CDR3: TGTGCCAGCTCCGGACTACTTAATGAAAAACTGTTTTTT. Amino acid sequence: CASSGLLNEKLFF.